This TCR beta chain was obtained from a study of T cell responses to AZD1222 COVID-19 vaccine. Sequencing was performed with immunoSEQ multiplex PCR; in TCRdb, only in-frame clones are kept and a portion is missing. This table holds 100,000 to 150,000 clones, 87% found once. The clonotype was recovered from an adult in good health. Specimen: peripheral blood, collected on day 0 of AZD1222 vaccination.

DNA of the CDR3: TGTGCCAGCAGCCGCGCCGGGACAGTTAATGAAAAACTGTTTTTT. Amino acids: CASSRAGTVNEKLFF. V usage is TRBV7-9 and J usage is TRBJ1-4; 7 nucleotides agree with TRBD1. From germline, CDR1 is SEHNR and CDR2 FQNEAQ (reference sequence). The CDR3 sequence is 15 residues long. Trimming took 5 bases from V and 4 from J; bases not matched to a gene: 7.